A single sample is the source of the 14 T cell receptor beta chains below, sequenced in a study of CD8 T cells in ankylosing spondylitis. From the 5' RACE reads, TCRdb called clonotypes with MiXCR, one entry per CDR3 protein. The table shows approximately 100,000 distinct CDR3 sequences, with almost 8.5% occurring only once. Sample: blood, either unsorted or a sorted T cell fraction (not recorded which). The receptors were gathered from a male donor with ankylosing spondylitis or in good health (not recorded which).

This clonotype occurred many times. The rearrangement links TRBV5-5 to TRBJ2-4, with D unresolved. Trimming left V 1 base short and J 7 bases short, with 6 bases between. This CDR3 has 12 residues. The germline gives CDR1 SGHKS, CDR2 YYEKEE (reference sequence). Here the CDR3 DNA reads TGTGCCAGCAGCTTGCTCGGGAACATTCAGTACTTC. Protein: CASSLLGNIQYF. The full variable domain, rest sourced from reference TRBV5-5 and TRBJ2-4, is DAGVTQSPTHLIKTRGQQVTLRCSPISGHKSVSWYQQVLGQGPQFIFQYYEKEERGRGNFPDRFSARQFPNYSSELNVNALLLGDSALYLCASSLLGNIQYFGAGTRLSVL.

This clonotype was found a few times. The V gene is TRBV10-2, the J gene TRBJ2-7; D is ambiguous. The V and J ends lost 0 bases and 12 bases respectively, with 15 bases between them. CDR3 size: 13 residues. Germline loops: CDR1 WSHSY, CDR2 SAAADI. CDR3 sequence: CASSESSSQRAYF. For the CDR3, the DNA is TGCGCCAGCAGTGAGTCGAGCAGTCAACGCGCGTACTTC.

The rearrangement joins TRBV5-1 to TRBJ2-2; D is unclear. Trimming left V 1 base short and J 2 bases short, with 12 bases between. From germline, CDR1 is SGHRS and CDR2 YFSETQ. This CDR3 contains 16 residues. The CDR3 spells CASSLRKTTNTGELFF. In DNA, the CDR3 is TGCGCCAGCAGCTTGCGAAAGACAACTAACACCGGGGAGCTGTTTTTT. Filled out from reference TRBV5-1 and TRBJ2-2, the complete variable domain reads KAGVTQTPRYLIKTRGQQVTLSCSPISGHRSVSWYQQTPGQGLQFLFEYFSETQRNKGNFPGRFSGRQFSNSRSEMNVSTLELGDSALYLCASSLRKTTNTGELFFGEGSRLTVL.

This clonotype was detected many times. In DNA, the CDR3 is TGTGCCAGCAGCCTACTACGGGCCCCCGTTAATGAGCAGTTCTTC. Translation gives CASSLLRAPVNEQFF. J is TRBJ2-1 and V is TRBV7-6; D is undetermined. V was shortened by 5 bases and J by 7 bases, with 18 bases between the two germline ends. This CDR3 is built from 15 residues. CDR1 SGHVS and CDR2 FNYEAQ come from the germline V gene.

The CDR3 nucleotides read TGTGCCAACCACCCCTGGGCGCGACTCTCTGGAAACACCATATATTTT. Amino acid sequence: CANHPWARLSGNTIYF. The rearrangement links TRBV19 to TRBJ1-3; D not resolved. The CDR3 covers 16 residues. Germline-derived CDR1 and CDR2 are LNHDA and SQIVND (reference sequence). V was trimmed by 10 bases and J by 0 bases, leaving 19 bases between them. The variable domain in full, completed from reference TRBV19 and TRBJ1-3, reads DGGITQSPKYLFRKEGQNVTLSCEQNLNHDAMYWYRQDPGQGLRLIYYSQIVNDFQKGDIAEGYSVSREKKESFPLTVTSAQKNPTAFYLCANHPWARLSGNTIYFGEGSWLTVV.

This clonotype was detected ten times or more. The chain combines TRBV20-1 with TRBJ2-3; D is unclear. Trimming took off 0 bases at V and 1 base at J, with 11 bases between the two ends. Germline V gene lookup returns CDR1 DFQATT and CDR2 SNEGSKA (reference sequence). This CDR3 has 15 amino acids. The chain's CDR3 is CSARDHGEGTDTQYF. The CDR3, as DNA: TGCAGTGCTAGAGATCATGGGGAAGGCACAGATACGCAGTATTTT.

This clonotype has a count of ten or more. The gene calls are TRBV5-1 and TRBJ2-4; 8 bases match TRBD2. The CDR3 loop spans 14 amino acids. J lost 6 bases, V lost 5 bases, and 7 bases had no gene match. Per the germline V gene, CDR1 is SGHRS and CDR2 is YFSETQ. The CDR3 nucleotides are TGCGCCAGCAGAACAGATCTAGCGGGAAACATTCAGTACTTC. As protein: CASRTDLAGNIQYF. Looking up the rest from reference TRBV5-1 and TRBJ2-4 gives the full variable domain: KAGVTQTPRYLIKTRGQQVTLSCSPISGHRSVSWYQQTPGQGLQFLFEYFSETQRNKGNFPGRFSGRQFSNSRSEMNVSTLELGDSALYLCASRTDLAGNIQYFGAGTRLSVL.

This clonotype was seen at least ten times. V gene TRBV6-5 combines with J gene TRBJ2-5; 7 nucleotides line up with TRBD1. V was pared by 0 bases and J by 3 bases, with 1 base of the junction left unmatched. CDR3 length: 14 amino acids. CDR1 MNHEY and CDR2 SVGAGI come from the germline V gene. CDR3: CASSYSQGEETQYF. The CDR3 nucleotides are TGTGCCAGCAGTTACTCGCAGGGGGAAGAGACCCAGTACTTC.

The chain carries TRBV4-3 and TRBJ1-5, with D tentatively TRBD1 (6 bases). The CDR3 contains 17 residues. The germline gives CDR1 LGHNA, CDR2 YSLEER. V shed 0 bases and J shed 2 bases, with 14 bases lying between them. CDR3 DNA: TGCGCCAGCAGCCAAGATCTTCCCGGGGGCGGCAATCAGCCCCAGCATTTT. Protein sequence: CASSQDLPGGGNQPQHF.

A remark on this clonotype: An end of the junction does not agree with germline; a read error may underlie this. The chain links TRBV7-9 to TRBJ2-2, with TRBD2 as a possible D gene (5 bases). The CDR3 length is 11 residues. Germline CDR1 and CDR2: SEHNR and FQNEAQ (reference sequence). The DNA for the CDR3 is TGTGCCAGCAGCTTGGCCGGGGTGCTGTTTTTT. Encoded protein: CASSLAGVLFF.

The chain carries TRBV29-1 and TRBJ2-2, with D perhaps matching TRBD1 or TRBD2 (5 bases each). The germline gives CDR1 SQVTM, CDR2 ANQGSEA. Trimming took off 7 bases at V and 2 bases at J, with 20 bases between the two ends. The CDR3 is 16 amino acids. Written as DNA, the CDR3 is TGCAGCGAATCCGATTTGAGGGGTCCTAACACCGGGGAGCTGTTTTTT. Its translation is CSESDLRGPNTGELFF.

This clonotype was seen repeatedly, ten times or more. The chain carries TRBV27 and TRBJ2-6; TRBD1 might be the D (6 bases). CDR3 size: 15 residues. The ends were cut back, 5 bases at V and 2 bases at J, with 10 bases in the middle. Germline lookup yields CDR1 MNHEY and CDR2 SMNVEV (reference sequence). CDR3 loop: CASSPRGTGANVLTF. The CDR3 nucleotides are TGTGCCAGCAGTCCCAGGGGAACTGGGGCCAACGTCCTGACTTTC. Filled out from reference TRBV27 and TRBJ2-6, the complete variable domain reads EAQVTQNPRYLITVTGKKLTVTCSQNMNHEYMSWYRQDPGLGLRQIYYSMNVEVTDKGDVPEGYKVSRKEKRNFPLILESPSPNQTSLYFCASSPRGTGANVLTFGAGSRLTVL.

In this sample, this clonotype turned up many times. The chain joins TRBV12-3 or TRBV12-4 to TRBJ2-3; D gene uncertain. The germline V and J ends were trimmed by 1 base and 1 base, with 12 bases remaining between them. The CDR3 extends over 16 amino acids. The CDR3, as DNA: TGTGCCAGCAGTTTAGGGCTACTAATCGGCACAGATACGCAGTATTTT. It yields the protein CASSLGLLIGTDTQYF.

This clonotype was counted many times. The rearrangement joins TRBV15 to TRBJ2-5; D is undetermined. This CDR3 has 14 residues. CDR1 and CDR2 from the germline V gene are LNHNV and YYDKDF (reference sequence). V shed 1 base and J shed 3 bases, with 9 bases lying between them. The chain's CDR3 is CATSRGLGKETQYF. The CDR3 nucleotides read TGTGCCACCAGCAGAGGTTTAGGTAAAGAGACCCAGTACTTC.